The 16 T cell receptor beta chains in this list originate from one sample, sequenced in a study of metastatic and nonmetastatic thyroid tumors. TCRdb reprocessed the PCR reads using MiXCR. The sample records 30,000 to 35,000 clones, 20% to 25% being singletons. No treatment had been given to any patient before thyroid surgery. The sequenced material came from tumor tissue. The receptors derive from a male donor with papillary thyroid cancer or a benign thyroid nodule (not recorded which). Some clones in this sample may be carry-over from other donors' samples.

The CDR3 region is CASITVQGIENTGELFF. In DNA, the CDR3 is TGTGCCAGCATTACAGTACAGGGGATTGAGAACACCGGGGAGCTGTTTTTT. The rearrangement links TRBV12-3 or TRBV12-4 to TRBJ2-2; 7 bases fit TRBD1. This CDR3 has 17 residues. Unmatched junction bases numbered 12, after V lost 7 bases and J lost 1 base.

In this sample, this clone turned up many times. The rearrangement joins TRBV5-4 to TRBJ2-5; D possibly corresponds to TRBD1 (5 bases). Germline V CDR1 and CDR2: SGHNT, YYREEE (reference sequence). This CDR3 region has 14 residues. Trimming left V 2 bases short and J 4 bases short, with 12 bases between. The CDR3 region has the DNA TGTGCCAGCAGCTTCCAGGGTGTTGGAGAGACCCAGTACTTC. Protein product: CASSFQGVGETQYF.

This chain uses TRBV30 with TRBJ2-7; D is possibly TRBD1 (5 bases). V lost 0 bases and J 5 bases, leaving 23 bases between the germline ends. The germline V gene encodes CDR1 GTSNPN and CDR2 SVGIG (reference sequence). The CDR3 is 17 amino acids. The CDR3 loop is CAWSVRDLGQGDDEQYF. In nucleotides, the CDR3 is TGTGCCTGGAGTGTAAGAGACTTGGGGCAGGGCGACGACGAGCAGTACTTC.

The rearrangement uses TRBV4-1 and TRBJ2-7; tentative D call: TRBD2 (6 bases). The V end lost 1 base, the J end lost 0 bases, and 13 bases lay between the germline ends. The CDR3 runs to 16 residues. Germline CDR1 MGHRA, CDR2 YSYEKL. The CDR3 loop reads CASSQVLEGPSYEQYF. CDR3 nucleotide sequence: TGCGCCAGCAGCCAAGTCTTGGAGGGACCCTCCTACGAGCAGTACTTC.

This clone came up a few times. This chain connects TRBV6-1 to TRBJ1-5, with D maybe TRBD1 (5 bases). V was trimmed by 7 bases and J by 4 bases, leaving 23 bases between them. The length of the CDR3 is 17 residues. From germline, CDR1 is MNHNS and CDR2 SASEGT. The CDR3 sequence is CASTYSTGKGPNQPQHF. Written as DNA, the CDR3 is TGTGCCAGCACCTACAGTACGGGGAAGGGACCAAATCAGCCCCAGCATTTT.

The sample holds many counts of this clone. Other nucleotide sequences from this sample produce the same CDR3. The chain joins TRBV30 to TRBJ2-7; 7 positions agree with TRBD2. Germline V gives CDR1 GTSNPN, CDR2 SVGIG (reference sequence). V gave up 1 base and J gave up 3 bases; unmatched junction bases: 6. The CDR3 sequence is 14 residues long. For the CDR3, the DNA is TGTGCCTGGAGTGGGGGGGGGACTCTCTACGAGCAGTACTTC. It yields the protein CAWSGGGTLYEQYF.

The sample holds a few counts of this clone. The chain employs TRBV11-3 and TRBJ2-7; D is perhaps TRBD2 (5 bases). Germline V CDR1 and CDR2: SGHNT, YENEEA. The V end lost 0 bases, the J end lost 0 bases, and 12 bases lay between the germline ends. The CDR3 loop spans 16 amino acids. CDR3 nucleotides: TGTGCCAGCAGCTTAGATAGGCGGGTTAGCTCCTACGAGCAGTACTTC. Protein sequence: CASSLDRRVSSYEQYF.

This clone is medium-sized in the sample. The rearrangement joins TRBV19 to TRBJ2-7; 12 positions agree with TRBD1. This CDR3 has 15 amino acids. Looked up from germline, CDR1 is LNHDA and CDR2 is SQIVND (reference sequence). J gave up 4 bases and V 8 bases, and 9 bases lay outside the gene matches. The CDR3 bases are TGTGCCAGTGCGTATGCGGGACAGGGGGCGTACGAGCAGTACTTC. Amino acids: CASAYAGQGAYEQYF.

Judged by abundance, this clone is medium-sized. For the CDR3, the DNA is TGTGCCAGCAGCCCCCTGGTCTCTAACACAGATACGCAGTATTTT. Protein: CASSPLVSNTDTQYF. The V and J genes are TRBV9 and TRBJ2-3; D uncertain. V was shortened by 4 bases and J by 2 bases, with 14 bases between the two germline ends. Germline CDR1 SGDLS, CDR2 YYNGEE. The CDR3 runs to 15 residues.

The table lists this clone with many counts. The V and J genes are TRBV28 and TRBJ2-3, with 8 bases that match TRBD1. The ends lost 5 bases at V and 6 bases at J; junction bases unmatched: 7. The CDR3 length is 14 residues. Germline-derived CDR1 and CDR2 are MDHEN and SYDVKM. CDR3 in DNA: TGTGCCAGCAGTCCCGGACAGGGAAGGGATACGCAGTATTTT. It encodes CASSPGQGRDTQYF.

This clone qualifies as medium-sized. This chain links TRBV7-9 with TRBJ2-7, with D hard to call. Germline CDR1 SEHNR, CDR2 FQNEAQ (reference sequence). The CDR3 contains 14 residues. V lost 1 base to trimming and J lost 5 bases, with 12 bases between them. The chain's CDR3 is CASSLGSPKNEQYF. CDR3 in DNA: TGTGCCAGCAGCTTAGGTTCTCCTAAGAACGAGCAGTACTTC.

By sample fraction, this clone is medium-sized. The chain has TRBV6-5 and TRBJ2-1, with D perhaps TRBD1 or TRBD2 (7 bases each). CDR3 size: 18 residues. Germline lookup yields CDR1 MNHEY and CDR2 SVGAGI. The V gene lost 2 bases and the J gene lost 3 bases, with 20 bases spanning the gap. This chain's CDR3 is CASSYPSRQGGDYNEQFF. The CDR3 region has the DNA TGTGCCAGCAGTTACCCATCGCGACAGGGAGGGGACTACAATGAGCAGTTCTTC.

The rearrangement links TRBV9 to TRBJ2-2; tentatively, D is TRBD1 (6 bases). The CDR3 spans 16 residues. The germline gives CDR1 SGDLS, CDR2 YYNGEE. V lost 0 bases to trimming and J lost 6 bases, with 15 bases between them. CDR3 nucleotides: TGTGCCAGCAGCGTAGAAACAGGGAAGAAGGCCGGGGAGCTGTTTTTT. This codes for CASSVETGKKAGELFF. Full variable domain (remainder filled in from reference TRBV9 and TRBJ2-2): DSGVTQTPKHLITATGQRVTLRCSPRSGDLSVYWYQQSLDQGLQFLIQYYNGEERAKGNILERFSAQQFPDLHSELNLSSLELGDSALYFCASSVETGKKAGELFFGEGSRLTVL.

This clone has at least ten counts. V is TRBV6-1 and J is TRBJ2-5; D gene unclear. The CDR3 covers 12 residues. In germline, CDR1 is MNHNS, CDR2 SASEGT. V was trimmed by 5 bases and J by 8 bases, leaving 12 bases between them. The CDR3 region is CASSSRMGTQYF. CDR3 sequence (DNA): TGTGCCAGCAGTTCCCGGATGGGAACCCAGTACTTC.

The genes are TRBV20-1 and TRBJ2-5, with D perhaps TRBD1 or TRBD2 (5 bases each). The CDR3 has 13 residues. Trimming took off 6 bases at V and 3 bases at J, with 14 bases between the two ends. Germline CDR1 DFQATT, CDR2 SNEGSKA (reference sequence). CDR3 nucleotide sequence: TGCAGTGCAATAGCGATAGGGGAAGAGACCCAGTACTTC. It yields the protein CSAIAIGEETQYF.

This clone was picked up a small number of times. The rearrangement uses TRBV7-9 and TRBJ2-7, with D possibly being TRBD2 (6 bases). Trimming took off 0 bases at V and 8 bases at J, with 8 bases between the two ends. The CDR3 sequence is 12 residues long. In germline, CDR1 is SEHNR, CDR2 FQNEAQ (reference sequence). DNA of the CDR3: TGTGCCAGCAGCTTAGCCCTAGCGCAGCAGTACTTC. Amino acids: CASSLALAQQYF.